The clone carrying this T cell receptor beta chain was seen ten or more times. One entry per CDR3 protein, called by TCRdb with MiXCR from the 5' RACE reads. The sample holds 50,000 or so distinct CDR3 sequences; around 4% are singletons and the top ten take 1.5% to 2%. The sample originates from a study of neurological immune-mediated disorders. V dropped 6 bases and J dropped 7; count of bases not matched to a gene: 6. Germline V gives CDR1 DFQATT, CDR2 SNEGSKA (reference sequence). The CDR3 extends over 13 amino acids. This receptor was taken from a man aged 25 to 45 with multiple sclerosis. Sequences were obtained from PBMCs. The rearrangement joins TRBV20-1 to TRBJ1-4; 9 nucleotides align to TRBD1. The CDR3 reads CSATGTGPEKLFF. CDR3 DNA: TGCAGTGCAACCGGGACAGGGCCTGAAAAACTGTTTTTT.